This T cell receptor (beta chain) was captured in a study of blood T cell repertoires in COVID-19 (dated by TCRdb to 2018 to 2021). In terms of the full investigation: Samples from collaborators originated in the United States, Italy and Spain and spanned both the acute and convalescent phases of COVID-19. The prospective study material was composed of cDNA or gDNA derived from T cells, B-cell-depleted T cells, or PBMCs. A de-identified subject ID, COVID-19 status, age in years and sex were almost always included in the sample metadata. Subjects who had been exposed to COVID-19, were actively infected with it, or had recovered from it provided the deeply sampled blood TCRbeta repertoires that made up the dataset. Samples came from the ongoing ImmuneRACE study (first 160 participants) plus 1,254 subjects from 6 global collaborators. HLA class I and class II types, where available, came from metadata supplied by the sample provider rather than from assay-based typing. The repertoires were made available in a free public database intended to serve as a resource for research on the immune response to SARS-CoV-2.

Broader findings and caveats from the paper: The quantity of clinical and demographic metadata differed by source and by participant and was supplied without curation.

Whole blood was collected in K2EDTA tubes by collaborating institutions according to the institutions' own protocols. For TCRbeta analysis, collaborators shipped samples as frozen whole blood, isolated PBMCs, or DNA extracted from either of those sample types. The immunoSEQ Assay, a bias-controlled multiplex PCR, was used to amplify TCRbeta CDR3 regions from genomic DNA. The paper's data handling went like this. Nucleated cell counts per sample were estimated from amplification of reference gene primers within the assay. Sequence reads were collapsed and filtered to measure the absolute abundance of every unique TCRbeta CDR3 rearrangement. Productive Simpson clonality was computed per sample as the square root of Simpson's diversity index over productive rearrangements. TCRdb mirrors the immuneACCESS table, restricted to in-frame sequences. Some clones are absent from its copies; in checked studies, under half trace to an unresolved V gene, and the reason for the others is unknown. V, J and clone size were drawn from that table, and D and trimming were deduced from the DNA. The sample yields more than 200,000 clones; over 80% were counted once. The top ten constitute 2% to 3% of the sample.

CDR1 MDHEN and CDR2 SYDVKM are derived from the germline V gene. V lost 6 bases and J lost 1 base, and the count of bases not matched to a germline gene is 8. The CDR3 holds 15 amino acids from the cysteine to the phenylalanine. The sequence is cut down to CDR3 DNA, 45 bases in frame from base 1. This clone was counted a single time. Its antigen has not been determined. Base qualities are not at hand, and no much larger clone is one base apart. The receptor chain draws on TRBV28 and TRBJ2-7, with 8 bases aligning to TRBD1. The origin of this receptor is a woman aged 70-85 years with active or convalescent COVID-19. Material for sequencing was peripheral blood. The CDR3 in this case is CASSSTGQVSYEQYF. DNA sequence: TGTGCCAGCAGCTCGACGGGACAGGTATCCTACGAGCAGTACTTC.